This T cell receptor beta chain was observed in a study of blood T cell repertoires in COVID-19. This clone was found once. This CDR3 contains 18 residues. Living in about 25 US areas, the participants were between roughly 18 and 90 years of age. Membership in each cohort depended on participant-reported clinical history. The study counted Cohort 3 donors as recovered given two negative PCRs, clearance, or symptom resolution. Some clones are missing from TCRdb's copy, which holds only in-frame ones; the method was immunoSEQ multiplex PCR. Of 310,000 or so clones in the sample, roughly 87% were seen once.

This receptor was identified in a woman aged 18-29 years who had recovered from COVID-19. This chain uses TRBV21-1 with TRBJ2-2; TRBD1, as called in the table, went unchecked against the DNA. TRBV21-1 is tagged as a pseudogene. Sequencing was carried out using PBMCs or T cells enriched from blood (not recorded which). CDR3 residues: CASSKVGQERPNAGELFF. In nucleotides, the CDR3 is TGTGCCAGCAGCAAAGTCGGACAGGAGCGTCCCAACGCCGGGGAGCTGTTTTTT.